This TCR beta chain appears in the sequencing data of a study of blood T cells in healthy people across ages. Peripheral blood was drawn, ten milliliters per donor. With a J-beta primer mix and a sample-barcoded 5' primer, a second PCR ran 7 to 11 cycles. TCRdb independently ran MiXCR on the 5' RACE reads; one entry per CDR3 protein. This sample has more than 1,400,000 distinct CDR3 sequences; roughly 40% occur once, and the top ten carry 7.9%. Trimming removed 5 bases from V and 3 bases from J, with 19 bases in between. Germline loops: CDR1 SEHNR, CDR2 FQNEAQ (reference sequence). The length of the CDR3 is 17 residues. Study-wide results and caveats: TCR beta diversity was tightly associated with the proportion of naive T cells. It was the long-lived donors that had more naive CD4+ cells and higher diversity than aged donors.

As regards this clonotype: As yet, its antigen is unknown.

Sequencing used blood. This chain uses TRBV7-9 with TRBJ2-2; TRBD1 or TRBD2 may be the D gene (6 bases each). The source of this sequence is a woman aged 18-30 years in good health. In DNA form, the CDR3 reads TGTGCCAGCAGCACCCCCTCTGGGGGGCTGGACACCGGGGAGCTGTTTTTT. Amino acids: CASSTPSGGLDTGELFF. Full variable domain (rest looked up from reference TRBV7-9 and TRBJ2-2): DTGVSQNPRHKITKRGQNVTFRCDPISEHNRLYWYRQTLGQGPEFLTYFQNEAQLEKSRLLSDRFSAERPKGSFSTLEIQRTEQGDSAMYLCASSTPSGGLDTGELFFGEGSRLTVL.